The 24 T cell receptor beta chains in this list originate from one sample, sequenced in a study of T-cell reconstitution after alpha-beta-depleted transplantation in children. It was with unique molecular identifiers that the TCRbeta library was prepared. TCRdb itself ran the PCR reads through MiXCR, one entry per CDR3 protein. The sample lists 600,000 to 700,000 distinct CDR3 sequences; roughly 17% were seen once. Sample: PBMCs from the stem cell graft donor, taken from the stem cell graft. The receptors derive from a human donor who donated a stem cell graft to a child with acute myeloid leukemia.

A note on this clonotype: This sequence may be a read error, since a much larger clone differs from it by one base. The chain is built from TRBV20-1 and TRBJ1-1; possible D gene TRBD1, 6 bases. Per the germline V gene, CDR1 is DFQATT and CDR2 is SNEGSKA (reference sequence). CDR3 length: 14 amino acids. The CDR3 DNA is TGCAGTACCTCGTCGTCGGGGGGCTACACTCAAGCTTTCTTT. It yields the protein CSTSSSGGYTQAFF.

The table lists this clonotype with a count of one. The chain combines TRBV20-1 with TRBJ2-7; 7 bases align to TRBD1. V dropped 6 bases and J dropped 5; count of bases not matched to a gene: 13. The CDR3 totals 14 residues. In germline, CDR1 is DFQATT, CDR2 SNEGSKA (reference sequence). CDR3 coding DNA: TGCAGTGCCCGCCCTTCGACAGGGTACCACGAGCAGTACTTC. It codes for CSARPSTGYHEQYF.

The chain carries TRBV5-1 and TRBJ1-1; D remains unclear. V lost 6 bases and J 1 base, leaving 13 bases between the germline ends. The length of the CDR3 is 14 residues. CDR1 SGHRS and CDR2 YFSETQ come from the germline V gene. The CDR3 protein is CASNSYPANTEAFF. The CDR3, as DNA: TGCGCCAGCAATTCGTATCCGGCGAACACTGAAGCTTTCTTT.

This clonotype was detected only a few times. This chain uses TRBV9 with TRBJ1-1, with D uncertain. Germline CDR1 is SGDLS and CDR2 is YYNGEE. The V and J ends lost 0 bases and 6 bases respectively, with 18 bases between them. The CDR3 loop spans 16 amino acids. The CDR3 protein is CASSVATGGVRAEAFF. DNA of the CDR3: TGTGCCAGCAGCGTAGCCACGGGTGGCGTGCGGGCTGAAGCTTTCTTT.

This clonotype occurred many times. The chain recombines TRBV20-1 with TRBJ2-1; 9 positions match TRBD2. Germline loops: CDR1 DFQATT, CDR2 SNEGSKA (reference sequence). CDR3 length: 16 amino acids. V dropped 0 bases and J dropped 4; count of bases not matched to a gene: 7. The CDR3 sequence: CSAREIAGAPYNEQFF. The CDR3 bases are TGCAGTGCTAGAGAGATAGCGGGGGCCCCTTACAATGAGCAGTTCTTC.

This clonotype showed up just a few times. The chain recombines TRBV12-3 or TRBV12-4 with TRBJ2-5; D remains ambiguous. The CDR3 has 13 amino acids. With 4 bases removed from V and 1 base from J, the gap between germline ends came to 7 bases. The CDR3 DNA follows: TGTGCCAGCAGTTGGACGACCCAAGAGACCCAGTACTTC. Encoded protein: CASSWTTQETQYF.

The V and J genes are TRBV4-3 and TRBJ2-1; 8 nucleotides align to TRBD2. CDR1 and CDR2 from the germline V gene are LGHNA and YSLEER. This CDR3 contains 18 residues. Trimming removed 4 bases from V and 3 bases from J; junction bases left unmatched: 14. The CDR3 loop reads CASSPLLGVAGFYNEQFF. Here the CDR3 DNA reads TGCGCCAGCAGCCCCCTATTGGGGGTAGCGGGGTTCTACAATGAGCAGTTCTTC.

This clonotype was recorded many times. The V and J genes are TRBV6-4 and TRBJ1-6, with a tentative D call TRBD1 (5 bases). The CDR3 spans 14 residues. Trimming shortened V by 3 bases and J by 9 bases, and 12 bases separated the two germline ends. Germline V gene data show CDR1 as MRHNA and CDR2 as SNTAGT. CDR3: CASSERHGGSPLHF. CDR3 DNA: TGTGCCAGCAGTGAACGGCACGGGGGTTCACCCCTCCACTTT.

The V and J genes are TRBV7-2 and TRBJ2-5; maybe TRBD2 (5 bases). Trimming stripped 5 bases from V and 5 bases from J, with 18 bases between. The germline gives CDR1 SGHTA, CDR2 FQGNSA. The CDR3 spans 15 residues. The CDR3 DNA reads TGTGCCAGCAGCGTTGGCCCCTGGCCGGGGGAGACCCAGTACTTC. It codes for CASSVGPWPGETQYF.

This clonotype was counted a few times. V usage is TRBV12-3 or TRBV12-4 and J usage is TRBJ2-1; maybe TRBD1 (5 bases). The germline V and J ends were trimmed by 0 bases and 3 bases, with 9 bases remaining between them. The CDR3 covers 15 residues. The CDR3 loop reads CASSLAGPIYNEQFF. DNA for the CDR3: TGTGCCAGCAGTTTAGCGGGGCCTATCTACAATGAGCAGTTCTTC.

CDR3 residues: CASSEGLLAGDYTGELFF. CDR3 nucleotides: TGTGCCAGCAGTGAAGGGTTACTCGCGGGGGATTACACCGGGGAGCTGTTTTTT. This chain joins TRBV6-1 and TRBJ2-2; TRBD2 matches 7 bases. CDR1 and CDR2 from the germline V gene are MNHNS and SASEGT. The CDR3 runs to 18 residues. V gave up 1 base and J gave up 3 bases; unmatched junction bases: 11.

This clonotype was counted many times. The V gene is TRBV27, the J gene TRBJ2-1; D unresolved. V lost 1 base and J lost 5, with 6 bases in between. CDR3 size: 13 residues. CDR1 is MNHEY, CDR2 SMNVEV, per germline (reference sequence). The CDR3 is CASSLLPNNEQFF. In DNA form, the CDR3 reads TGTGCCAGCAGTTTATTGCCTAACAATGAGCAGTTCTTC.

The table lists this clonotype with a few counts. The chain carries TRBV7-2 and TRBJ1-1; 7 nucleotides align to TRBD1. J was trimmed by 4 bases and V by 5 bases; bases with no gene match: 7. The CDR3 extends over 14 amino acids. Germline CDR1 reads SGHTA; CDR2 reads FQGNSA. CDR3 bases: TGTGCCAGCAGCGCCGACAGGGTCGGCACTGAAGCTTTCTTT. This codes for CASSADRVGTEAFF.

This clonotype came up a few times. V is TRBV28 and J is TRBJ2-5, with D possibly matching TRBD1 (6 bases). Trimming cost V 6 bases and J 4 bases, with 12 bases left between them. CDR1 MDHEN and CDR2 SYDVKM come from the germline V gene. This CDR3 is 13 amino acids long. CDR3 loop: CASRPTGPETQYF. The CDR3 DNA reads TGTGCCAGCAGGCCCACAGGGCCAGAGACCCAGTACTTC.

There are many counts of this clonotype. The chain is built from TRBV6-5 and TRBJ2-6, with D hard to call. The germline V gene encodes CDR1 MNHEY and CDR2 SVGAGI. The ends were cut back, 7 bases at V and 1 base at J, with 14 bases in the middle. This CDR3 spans 16 amino acids. CDR3 bases: TGTGCCAGCACTTATACAAGGGCATCTGGGGCCAACGTCCTGACTTTC. It translates to CASTYTRASGANVLTF.

This clonotype was recorded a few times. This may be a read error, as it is one base from a much larger clone. The chain has TRBV20-1 and TRBJ2-7; the match to TRBD2 covers 7 bases. Germline V gene sequence: CDR1 DFQATT, CDR2 SNEGSKA (reference sequence). The CDR3 spans 14 residues. Trimming took 0 bases from V and 6 from J; bases not matched to a gene: 8. The CDR3 nucleotides are TGCAGTGCTAGAGATGAGGGCACGGGGGGCGAGCAGTACGTC. This sequence encodes CSARDEGTGGEQYV.

This clonotype has at least ten counts. The chain uses TRBV27 and TRBJ2-3, with D unresolved. CDR1 and CDR2 from the germline V gene are MNHEY and SMNVEV (reference sequence). V was cut by 3 bases and J by 2 bases, with 12 bases left in between. The CDR3 loop spans 15 amino acids. CDR3 coding DNA: TGTGCCAGCAGTTTGGTAGCCCCGGCCACAGATACGCAGTATTTT. Encoded protein: CASSLVAPATDTQYF.

In its sample, this clonotype was seen once. V is TRBV24-1 and J is TRBJ2-3; 14 nucleotides agree with TRBD2. The CDR3 spans 19 residues. Germline V lookup: CDR1 KGHDR, CDR2 SFDVKD. V trimming: 2 bases; J trimming: 2 bases; junction bases outside the gene matches: 8. The CDR3 region is CATSDSRRLAGGNTDTQYF. The DNA for the CDR3 is TGTGCCACCAGTGATTCGAGACGACTAGCGGGGGGGAACACAGATACGCAGTATTTT.

In regard to this clonotype: A much larger clonotype is one base distant, so this may be a read error. The rearrangement uses TRBV4-3 and TRBJ2-1, with D perhaps assigned TRBD1 or TRBD2 (5 bases each). The CDR3 has 15 amino acids. Germline assignment: CDR1 LGHNA and CDR2 YSLEER. The CDR3 DNA follows: TGCGCCAGCAGCCAGGCGACGGGACCCTGGAATGAGGAGTTCTTC. Its translation: CASSQATGPWNEEFF.

The genes are TRBV6-5 and TRBJ1-1; D gene unclear. Germline CDR1 is MNHEY and CDR2 is SVGAGI. Trimming removed 1 base from V and 0 bases from J, with 6 bases in between. CDR3 length equals 14 residues. In DNA, the CDR3 is TGTGCCAGCAGTTACTGGGCCATGAACACTGAAGCTTTCTTT. Translation: CASSYWAMNTEAFF.

This clonotype was seen many times. The CDR3 nucleotides are TGTGCCAGCAGCGGGGCCTCCCCTGGAAACACCATATATTTT. It is translated as CASSGASPGNTIYF. The rearrangement uses TRBV12-3 or TRBV12-4 and TRBJ1-3; a weak D match, TRBD1 (5 bases). The CDR3 loop spans 14 amino acids. Trimming took off 6 bases at V and 2 bases at J, with 11 bases between the two ends.

This clonotype has ten or more counts. This chain connects TRBV20-1 to TRBJ1-6; the match to TRBD1 covers 9 bases. V trimming: 0 bases; J trimming: 7 bases; junction bases outside the gene matches: 4. This CDR3 comprises 15 residues. Germline loops: CDR1 DFQATT, CDR2 SNEGSKA (reference sequence). The CDR3: CSARDTGGPNSPLHF. Written as DNA, the CDR3 is TGCAGTGCTAGAGATACAGGGGGCCCCAATTCACCCCTCCACTTT.

This clonotype was seen at least ten times. The rearrangement uses TRBV29-1 and TRBJ2-1; no clear D gene. CDR1 is SQVTM and CDR2 is ANQGSEA in the germline V gene. Trimming pared 5 bases from V and 8 bases from J, leaving 10 bases between. The CDR3 is made up of 11 amino acids. For the CDR3, the DNA is TGCAGCGTTCACTCAATGGATGAGCAGTTCTTC. Translation gives CSVHSMDEQFF.

This clonotype has a count of ten or more. The rearrangement links TRBV5-1 to TRBJ2-7, with TRBD1 matching over 7 bases. J lost 4 bases, V lost 6 bases, and 16 bases had no gene match. CDR3 size: 16 residues. The V gene's germline CDR1 is SGHRS and CDR2 YFSETQ. CDR3 nucleotides: TGCGCCAGCACGGTGGGCAGGGGGACGGGAAGATACGAGCAGTACTTC. Residues: CASTVGRGTGRYEQYF.